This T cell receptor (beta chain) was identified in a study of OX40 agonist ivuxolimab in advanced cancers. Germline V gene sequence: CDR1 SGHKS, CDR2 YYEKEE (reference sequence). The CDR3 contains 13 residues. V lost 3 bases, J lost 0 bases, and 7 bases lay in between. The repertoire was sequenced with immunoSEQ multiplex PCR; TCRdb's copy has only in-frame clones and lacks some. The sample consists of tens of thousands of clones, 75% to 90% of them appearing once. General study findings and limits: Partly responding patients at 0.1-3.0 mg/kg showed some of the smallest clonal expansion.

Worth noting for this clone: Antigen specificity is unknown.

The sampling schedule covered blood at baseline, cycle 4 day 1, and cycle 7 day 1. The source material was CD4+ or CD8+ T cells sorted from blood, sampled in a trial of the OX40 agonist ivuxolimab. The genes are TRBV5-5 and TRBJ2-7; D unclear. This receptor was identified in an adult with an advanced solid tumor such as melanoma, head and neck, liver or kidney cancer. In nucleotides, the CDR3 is TGTGCCAGCAGCTCCCCCACCTCCTACGAGCAGTACTTC. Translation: CASSSPTSYEQYF.